A single sample is the source of the 20 T cell receptor beta chains below, sequenced in a study of patients and donors after allogeneic stem cell transplantation. TCRdb processed the RT-PCR reads anew with MiXCR; each CDR3 protein has one entry. The data show roughly 190,000 distinct CDR3 sequences, around two fifths seen once. The specimen was blood, either unsorted or a sorted T cell fraction (not recorded which). The receptors here all came from a human donor who was either an allogeneic HSCT recipient or a stem cell or donor lymphocyte infusion donor (not recorded which). It is not recorded whose cells these are; they may come from a transplant donor.

The chain carries TRBV6-5 and TRBJ1-1, with D perhaps matching TRBD1 (6 bases). The CDR3 sequence is 15 residues long. CDR1 and CDR2 (germline): MNHEY, SVGAGI. V lost 1 base to trimming and J lost 3 bases, with 12 bases between them. DNA for the CDR3: TGTGCCAGCAGTTACTTTACAGGGTCCGACACTGAAGCTTTCTTT. As protein: CASSYFTGSDTEAFF.

This clonotype was found a few times. The V call is TRBV30, the J call TRBJ2-7, with TRBD2 matching over 8 bases. V shed 4 bases and J 2 bases; nucleotides not matched to a gene: 7. CDR1 GTSNPN and CDR2 SVGIG come from the germline V gene (reference sequence). This CDR3 region has 14 residues. CDR3 bases: TGTGCCTGGACTGCAGGACTAGCTCCCTACGAGCAGTACTTC. Its translation: CAWTAGLAPYEQYF.

This clonotype was found a few times. The CDR3 region is CATSRDLGLAENEQFF. The CDR3 DNA reads TGTGCCACCAGCAGAGATCTAGGACTAGCGGAAAATGAGCAGTTCTTC. The chain carries TRBV15 and TRBJ2-1; TRBD2 aligns across 10 bases. Per the germline V gene, CDR1 is LNHNV and CDR2 is YYDKDF (reference sequence). The CDR3 sequence is 16 residues long. The V and J ends lost 0 bases and 7 bases, in that order; junction bases with no gene match: 6.

The chain carries TRBV6-6 and TRBJ1-4; D remains ambiguous. Germline-derived CDR1 and CDR2 are MNHNY and SVGAGI (reference sequence). V was trimmed by 2 bases and J by 6 bases, leaving 19 bases between them. This CDR3 is built from 17 residues. CDR3 protein: CASSYPRGRSRHEKLFF. CDR3 DNA sequence: TGTGCCAGCAGTTACCCTCGTGGGAGATCTAGGCATGAAAAACTGTTTTTT.

The chain couples TRBV7-9 to TRBJ2-1, with 7 bases lining up with TRBD2. Trimming at V came to 3 bases and at J to 1 base, leaving 15 bases not matched to a gene. The length of the CDR3 is 19 residues. Germline V gives CDR1 SEHNR, CDR2 FQNEAQ (reference sequence). CDR3: CASSFVSLAEGGSYNEQFF. The CDR3 DNA is TGTGCCAGCAGCTTCGTGAGCCTAGCGGAGGGTGGGTCCTACAATGAGCAGTTCTTC.

This sequence joins TRBV4-2 and TRBJ2-7, with 11 bases aligning to TRBD2. The CDR3 spans 16 residues. Germline V gene lookup returns CDR1 LGHNA and CDR2 YNFKEQ. With 0 bases clipped from V and 3 bases from J, the junction kept 4 bases outside the gene matches. DNA of the CDR3: TGTGCCAGCAGCCAAGAGCTAGCGGGAGGAAACTACGAGCAGTACTTC. This gives the protein CASSQELAGGNYEQYF.

This clonotype showed up just a few times. V usage is TRBV5-1 and J usage is TRBJ1-5; weak D call: TRBD1 (6 bases). Germline CDR1 and CDR2: SGHRS and YFSETQ. This CDR3 is 15 amino acids long. The V gene lost 7 bases and the J gene lost 0 bases, with 14 bases spanning the gap. CDR3 in DNA: TGCGCCAGCCGAGAGGACAGCTATAGCAATCAGCCCCAGCATTTT. It specifies CASREDSYSNQPQHF.

A few counts support this clonotype. The chain employs TRBV5-1 and TRBJ2-1; unclear D gene. Between the trimmed V and J ends, which lost 0 bases and 3 bases, there was a span of 7 bases. The CDR3 contains 14 residues. Germline V lookup: CDR1 SGHRS, CDR2 YFSETQ. Here the CDR3 DNA reads TGCGCCAGCAGCTTGGAGTCAAGCTACAATGAGCAGTTCTTC. The encoded protein is CASSLESSYNEQFF.

The rearrangement uses TRBV27 and TRBJ2-7; the D gene could be TRBD1 or TRBD2 (5 bases each). V was shortened by 1 base and J by 4 bases, with 8 bases between the two germline ends. The CDR3 loop spans 13 amino acids. Germline CDR1 reads MNHEY; CDR2 reads SMNVEV (reference sequence). CDR3 DNA: TGTGCCAGCAGTTTATTGGGACCGTACGAGCAGTACTTC. It translates to CASSLLGPYEQYF.

The gene calls are TRBV29-1 and TRBJ2-1; maybe TRBD1 (6 bases). Germline V gene lookup returns CDR1 SQVTM and CDR2 ANQGSEA. Trimming left V 4 bases short and J 5 bases short, with 18 bases between. CDR3 size: 15 residues. The CDR3: CSVGIDRIRDNEQFF. The CDR3 DNA is TGCAGCGTTGGTATCGACAGGATCCGTGACAATGAGCAGTTCTTC.

V gene TRBV7-2 combines with J gene TRBJ2-3, with TRBD1 as a possible D gene (5 bases). The V gene's germline CDR1 is SGHTA and CDR2 FQGNSA. The CDR3 covers 15 residues. With 3 bases removed from V and 2 bases from J, the gap between germline ends came to 12 bases. The CDR3 loop reads CASSFDSLTTDTQYF. CDR3 sequence (DNA): TGTGCCAGCAGCTTTGACAGTTTGACCACAGATACGCAGTATTTT.

This clonotype was seen a handful of times. This chain connects TRBV28 to TRBJ1-1; D call uncertain. The CDR3 is made up of 14 amino acids. V was cut by 3 bases and J by 1 base, with 9 bases left in between. CDR1 MDHEN and CDR2 SYDVKM come from the germline V gene. The CDR3 is CASSLVSRNTEAFF. In DNA form, the CDR3 reads TGTGCCAGCAGTTTGGTATCCAGGAACACTGAAGCTTTCTTT.

V gene TRBV4-3 combines with J gene TRBJ2-5, with D possibly being TRBD2 (6 bases). Germline V lookup: CDR1 LGHNA, CDR2 YSLEER. The V and J ends lost 1 base and 4 bases respectively, with 19 bases between them. CDR3 length: 17 residues. In DNA form, the CDR3 reads TGCGCCAGCAGCCAAGGATACCGACGGGAGCCGGCAGAGACCCAGTACTTC. It encodes CASSQGYRREPAETQYF.

The V call is TRBV9, the J call TRBJ2-7, with TRBD1 identical over 8 bases. This CDR3 spans 14 amino acids. Trimming removed 0 bases from V and 7 bases from J; junction bases left unmatched: 6. CDR1 and CDR2 from the germline V gene are SGDLS and YYNGEE. This CDR3 is CASSVGDRGREQYF. CDR3 coding DNA: TGTGCCAGCAGCGTAGGAGACAGGGGTCGGGAGCAGTACTTC.

V and J are TRBV7-9 and TRBJ2-3; no reliable D call. V lost 2 bases and J 0 bases, leaving 15 bases between the germline ends. The CDR3 runs 17 residues. Germline lookup yields CDR1 SEHNR and CDR2 FQNEAQ (reference sequence). CDR3 DNA sequence: TGTGCCAGCAGCTTACTCAGCGCCTACTCTAGCACAGATACGCAGTATTTT. It encodes CASSLLSAYSSTDTQYF. Complete variable domain (other parts from reference TRBV7-9 and TRBJ2-3): DTGVSQNPRHKITKRGQNVTFRCDPISEHNRLYWYRQTLGQGPEFLTYFQNEAQLEKSRLLSDRFSAERPKGSFSTLEIQRTEQGDSAMYLCASSLLSAYSSTDTQYFGPGTRLTVL.

This clonotype was detected only a few times. The chain recombines TRBV12-3 or TRBV12-4 with TRBJ1-2; the match to TRBD1 covers 7 bases. Trimming at V came to 6 bases and at J to 1 base, leaving 14 bases not matched to a gene. The CDR3 is 17 amino acids. CDR3 in DNA: TGTGCCAGCAGGGGGGACAGCTTGGGGCCTCATAACTATGGCTACACCTTC. This encodes CASRGDSLGPHNYGYTF.

The CDR3 protein is CASSYRADEKLFF. In DNA, the CDR3 is TGTGCCAGCAGTTATCGAGCGGACGAAAAACTGTTTTTT. The chain is built from TRBV6-2 or TRBV6-3 and TRBJ1-4, with D unclear. From germline, CDR1 is MNHEY and CDR2 SVGEGT. The CDR3 length is 13 residues. V was shortened by 3 bases and J by 8 bases, with 10 bases between the two germline ends.

This clonotype was seen a few times. The CDR3 nucleotides read TGTGCCAGCAGTTTTGTGAAGGGGACGGAGACCCAGTACTTC. This codes for CASSFVKGTETQYF. The rearrangement links TRBV27 to TRBJ2-5; TRBD1 or TRBD2 may be the D gene (5 bases each). CDR3 length equals 14 residues. The V end lost 3 bases, the J end lost 5 bases, and 13 bases lay between the germline ends. CDR1 is MNHEY, CDR2 SMNVEV, per germline (reference sequence).

This clonotype showed up just once. CDR3 sequence (DNA): TGCGCCAGCAGCCAGGTACTAGCGGGAGGAGCCCATGAGCAGTTCTTC. It is translated as CASSQVLAGGAHEQFF. This rearrangement joins TRBV4-3 to TRBJ2-1; 12 bases fit TRBD2. The CDR3 extends over 16 amino acids. Trimming took 3 bases from V and 8 from J; bases not matched to a gene: 8. CDR1 LGHNA and CDR2 YSLEER come from the germline V gene.

This clonotype has only a few counts. The CDR3 loop reads CASSLEGGAGYTDTQYF. The CDR3, as DNA: TGTGCCAGCAGCTTAGAAGGTGGAGCGGGGTACACAGATACGCAGTATTTT. The V call is TRBV11-3, the J call TRBJ2-3; 7 bases agree with TRBD2. V gave up 0 bases and J gave up 2 bases; unmatched junction bases: 8. Germline CDR1 reads SGHNT; CDR2 reads YENEEA. This CDR3 has 17 residues. The whole variable domain, filled in from reference TRBV11-3 and TRBJ2-3, reads EAGVVQSPRYKIIEKKQPVAFWCNPISGHNTLYWYLQNLGQGPELLIRYENEEAVDDSQLPKDRFSAERLKGVDSTLKIQPAELGDSAVYLCASSLEGGAGYTDTQYFGPGTRLTVL.